Sequencing of this T cell receptor (beta chain) was carried out in a study of cytomegalovirus exposure and HLA in healthy donors. Overall study results and limits: When presence/absence was analysed, sequencing depth was taken to be roughly uniform across donors. Clonal expansion was found to be greater in HLA-associated TCR beta chains than in equally common others in a later analysis. Cytomegalovirus status was reportedly diagnosed by the classifier with high specificity and sensitivity. Later genetic work tied a missense DCLRE1C variant to beta-chain V and J trimming.

The germline V and J ends were trimmed by 7 bases and 2 bases, with 19 bases remaining between them. The length of the CDR3 is 16 residues. Germline V gene sequence: CDR1 SGHAT, CDR2 FQNNGV. 13 Jbeta primers and 60 Vbeta primers were used for the PCR. The table came from immunoSEQ multiplex PCR; TCRdb's copy has only in-frame clones and leaves some out. The sample carries roughly 120,000 clones, 55% to 75% recorded once. Details on this clone: Its specificity is not known.

The chain carries TRBV11-2 and TRBJ2-3; D is perhaps TRBD2 (6 bases). Sequencing was done on a sample of PBMCs. The sequence derives from a woman in her forties in good health and CMV-seropositive. CDR3 DNA sequence: TGTGCCAGCACCCTACCCGGGAGAGGGGCCACAGATACGCAGTATTTT. This encodes CASTLPGRGATDTQYF.